One sample yielded the 26 T cell receptor beta chains listed below, sequenced in a study of blood T cell repertoires in COVID-19. Method: immunoSEQ multiplex PCR; TCRdb's copy keeps in-frame clones and lacks some. The table records more than 35,000 clones, approximately 90% of them present only once. Sequencing was done on a sample of peripheral blood. The receptor set was obtained from a human donor in a cohort sampled during active COVID-19.

This clone has just one count. V is TRBV3-1 (or the pseudogene TRBV3-2) and J is TRBJ2-2, with D perhaps matching TRBD2 (7 bases). Germline V CDR1 and CDR2: LGHDT, YNNKEL (reference sequence). CDR3 length equals 18 residues. V was pared by 0 bases and J by 9 bases, with 23 bases between. CDR3 residues: CASSQDFYGGGLFRELFF. The DNA for the CDR3 is TGTGCCAGCAGCCAAGATTTTTATGGCGGGGGCCTTTTTCGGGAGCTGTTTTTT.

The chain couples TRBV7-2 to TRBJ2-2; D is perhaps TRBD1 (6 bases). CDR1 and CDR2 (germline): SGHTA, FQGNSA. Trimming took off 3 bases at V and 1 base at J, with 9 bases between the two ends. There are 15 residues in the CDR3. The chain's CDR3 is CASSFPQGNTGELFF. The CDR3 nucleotides are TGTGCCAGCAGCTTCCCACAGGGGAACACCGGGGAGCTGTTTTTT.

The chain uses TRBV27 and TRBJ2-2; the match to TRBD1 covers 10 bases. Germline V gene lookup returns CDR1 MNHEY and CDR2 SMNVEV (reference sequence). The length of the CDR3 is 15 residues. V was pared by 6 bases and J by 4 bases, with 5 bases of the junction left unmatched. CDR3 in DNA: TGTGCCAGCAGGGGCTGGACAGGGGGCACCGGGGAGCTGTTTTTT. Translating gives CASRGWTGGTGELFF.

The chain employs TRBV3-1 (or the pseudogene TRBV3-2) and TRBJ2-1, with D hard to call. The CDR3 consists of 11 residues. Trimming cost V 9 bases and J 6 bases, with 9 bases left between them. The germline V gene encodes CDR1 LGHDT and CDR2 YNNKEL (reference sequence). CDR3 in amino acids: CASGPANEQFF. The CDR3 DNA reads TGTGCCAGTGGGCCCGCCAATGAGCAGTTCTTC.

The chain joins TRBV27 to TRBJ2-3; D remains ambiguous. CDR1 and CDR2 (germline): MNHEY, SMNVEV (reference sequence). Trimming removed 3 bases from V and 1 base from J, with 5 bases in between. The CDR3 length is 13 residues. This CDR3 is CASSLKRTDTQYF. DNA for the CDR3: TGTGCCAGCAGTTTGAAGCGCACAGATACGCAGTATTTT.

V is TRBV18 and J is TRBJ2-1, with TRBD1 identical over 9 bases. V trimming: 2 bases; J trimming: 4 bases; junction bases outside the gene matches: 3. Germline CDR1 reads KGHSH; CDR2 reads LQKENI. This CDR3 comprises 15 residues. The CDR3 DNA sequence: TGTGCCAGCTCACCAAGACAGGGGGGGTACAATGAGCAGTTCTTC. As protein: CASSPRQGGYNEQFF.

This chain uses TRBV7-9 with TRBJ1-4; the D is unclear. CDR3 length equals 14 residues. Germline V gene sequence: CDR1 SEHNR, CDR2 FQNEAQ (reference sequence). V lost 7 bases and J lost 5, with 14 bases in between. For the CDR3, the DNA is TGTGCCAGCAACCCCCAGTGGGCAAATGAAAAACTGTTTTTT. It specifies CASNPQWANEKLFF.

V usage is TRBV5-1 and J usage is TRBJ2-1; a weak D match, TRBD2 (6 bases). CDR1 is SGHRS, CDR2 YFSETQ, per germline. The length of the CDR3 is 16 residues. Trimming shortened V by 4 bases and J by 5 bases, and 19 bases separated the two germline ends. Written as DNA, the CDR3 is TGCGCCAGCAGCCCCGGCAGAGGGGTAGCGGACAATGAGCAGTTCTTC. The encoded protein is CASSPGRGVADNEQFF.

The rearrangement joins TRBV11-2 to TRBJ2-3, with TRBD2 matching 9 bases. V shed 1 base, J shed 5 bases, and the junction held 1 base outside the gene matches. The CDR3 extends over 14 amino acids. Germline V gene data show CDR1 as SGHAT and CDR2 as FQNNGV. This chain's CDR3 is CASSLGSGGDTQYF. CDR3 nucleotide sequence: TGTGCCAGCAGCTTAGGTAGCGGGGGAGATACGCAGTATTTT.

V gene TRBV5-1 combines with J gene TRBJ2-2; 8 bases map to TRBD2. V lost 1 base to trimming and J lost 2 bases; unmatched junction nucleotides: 4. This CDR3 is 16 amino acids long. Germline V gives CDR1 SGHRS, CDR2 YFSETQ. CDR3 region: CASSLFLAGNTGELFF. The CDR3 bases are TGCGCCAGCAGCTTGTTCCTAGCGGGTAACACCGGGGAGCTGTTTTTT.

The CDR3 is CAIGARDTDTQYF. The DNA of the CDR3 is TGTGCCATCGGGGCAAGGGATACAGATACGCAGTATTTT. V gene TRBV10-3 combines with J gene TRBJ2-3, with a possible D match to TRBD1 (5 bases). Germline assignment: CDR1 ENHRY and CDR2 SYGVKD. Between the trimmed V and J ends, which lost 8 bases and 3 bases, there was a span of 12 bases. The CDR3 is 13 amino acids.

This chain connects TRBV2 to TRBJ1-5; no firm D call. The CDR3 spans 14 residues. From germline, CDR1 is SNHLY and CDR2 FYNNEI. The V gene lost 2 bases and the J gene lost 4 bases, with 9 bases spanning the gap. The CDR3 DNA follows: TGTGCCAGCAGTGAACAAACAGATAATCAGCCCCAGCATTTT. It translates to CASSEQTDNQPQHF.

J is TRBJ1-3 and V is TRBV7-2, with D possibly being TRBD1 (5 bases). The V end lost 1 base, the J end lost 7 bases, and 11 bases lay between the germline ends. CDR3 size: 14 residues. Germline V gene sequence: CDR1 SGHTA, CDR2 FQGNSA. CDR3 nucleotide sequence: TGTGCCAGCAGCTTAGGGACACTGGGGAACACCATATATTTT. Its protein is CASSLGTLGNTIYF.

This chain joins TRBV15 and TRBJ2-3, with unresolved D. CDR3 length: 16 residues. Germline V gene sequence: CDR1 LNHNV, CDR2 YYDKDF (reference sequence). V was trimmed by 1 base and J by 1 base, leaving 12 bases between them. The CDR3, as DNA: TGTGCCACCAGCAGAGGAATGTCCGAGGGCACAGATACGCAGTATTTT. Translation: CATSRGMSEGTDTQYF.

This chain joins TRBV19 and TRBJ2-1; 9 positions match TRBD2. V trimming: 3 bases; J trimming: 1 base; junction bases outside the gene matches: 4. CDR1 and CDR2 from the germline V gene are LNHDA and SQIVND (reference sequence). CDR3 length: 16 amino acids. CDR3: CASSMAGGESYNEQFF. The CDR3 DNA is TGTGCCAGTAGTATGGCGGGGGGGGAATCCTACAATGAGCAGTTCTTC.

The CDR3 DNA reads as TGCGCCAGCAGCCAAGACAAGGGGCTCTCTGGAAACACCATATATTTT. Its protein is CASSQDKGLSGNTIYF. The chain combines TRBV4-1 with TRBJ1-3, with D perhaps matching TRBD1 (5 bases). The CDR3 contains 16 residues. Trimming pared 0 bases from V and 0 bases from J, leaving 9 bases between. Germline V gene lookup returns CDR1 MGHRA and CDR2 YSYEKL.

The J gene is TRBJ1-6, the V gene TRBV30, with D perhaps TRBD1 (5 bases). The CDR3 is made up of 13 amino acids. Germline V gene lookup returns CDR1 GTSNPN and CDR2 SVGIG (reference sequence). With 5 bases removed from V and 4 bases from J, the gap between germline ends came to 9 bases. The CDR3 reads CAWQSGYNSPLHF. For the CDR3, the DNA is TGTGCCTGGCAATCAGGGTATAATTCACCCCTCCACTTT.

V usage is TRBV5-1 and J usage is TRBJ1-1; 10 bases fit TRBD1. Germline loops: CDR1 SGHRS, CDR2 YFSETQ. J lost 0 bases, V lost 3 bases, and 8 bases had no gene match. CDR3 length: 17 amino acids. In nucleotides, the CDR3 is TGCGCCAGCAGCTGGGACAGGGGTTCAATTATGAACACTGAAGCTTTCTTT. Translating gives CASSWDRGSIMNTEAFF.

CDR3 bases: TGTGCCAGCAGCTTAGCGCCGGAGCTAGCGGGCTTAGATACGCAGTATTTT. Protein product: CASSLAPELAGLDTQYF. This sequence joins TRBV7-6 and TRBJ2-3, with 8 positions matching TRBD2. V was pared by 0 bases and J by 5 bases, with 10 bases of the junction left unmatched. The CDR3 is 17 amino acids. CDR1 and CDR2 from the germline V gene are SGHVS and FNYEAQ.

The rearrangement uses TRBV5-6 and TRBJ1-1; tentative D call: TRBD1 (6 bases). The V end was cut by 1 base, the J end by 5 bases, with 9 bases between. Germline V gene sequence: CDR1 SGHDT, CDR2 YYEEEE. The CDR3 is made up of 13 amino acids. The CDR3 sequence is CASSLPRGTEAFF. For the CDR3, the DNA is TGTGCCAGCAGCTTGCCCAGGGGTACTGAAGCTTTCTTT.

V gene TRBV3-1 (or the pseudogene TRBV3-2) combines with J gene TRBJ2-1; 8 nucleotides match TRBD2. The CDR3 contains 16 residues. V dropped 2 bases and J dropped 2; count of bases not matched to a gene: 5. The germline V gene encodes CDR1 LGHDT and CDR2 YNNKEL (reference sequence). CDR3 residues: CASSQIAGFTYNEQFF. The CDR3 DNA is TGTGCCAGCAGCCAAATAGCGGGATTTACCTACAATGAGCAGTTCTTC.

This rearrangement joins TRBV7-8 to TRBJ2-7, with D unresolved. This CDR3 has 11 residues. Germline loops: CDR1 SGHVS, CDR2 FQNEAQ. Deletions cut 5 bases from V and 9 bases from J, with 11 bases between. CDR3 DNA sequence: TGTGCCAGCAGCCAATATACGGTGCAGTACTTC. It translates to CASSQYTVQYF.

This clone has only a few counts. The rearrangement links TRBV5-4 to TRBJ2-3; weak D call: TRBD1 (6 bases). Germline assignment: CDR1 SGHNT and CDR2 YYREEE (reference sequence). V lost 0 bases and J 4 bases, leaving 15 bases between the germline ends. CDR3 size: 16 residues. The DNA for the CDR3 is TGTGCCAGCAGCTTGGTCGTTGAGGGGGTGGCAGATACGCAGTATTTT. Amino acid sequence: CASSLVVEGVADTQYF.

The genes are TRBV3-1 (or the pseudogene TRBV3-2) and TRBJ2-6, with 8 bases fitting TRBD1. The V gene's germline CDR1 is LGHDT and CDR2 YNNKEL (reference sequence). Trimming took 2 bases from V and 0 from J; bases not matched to a gene: 12. The CDR3 sequence is 20 residues long. The chain's CDR3 is CASSQPGYRGNPSGANVLTF. The CDR3 coding sequence is TGTGCCAGCAGCCAACCCGGGTACAGGGGGAATCCCTCTGGGGCCAACGTCCTGACTTTC.

This chain links TRBV3-1 (or the pseudogene TRBV3-2) with TRBJ1-3, with a possible D match to TRBD1 (5 bases). Trimming shortened V by 2 bases and J by 3 bases, and 14 bases separated the two germline ends. The CDR3 is 16 amino acids. The germline CDR1 and CDR2 sequences are LGHDT and YNNKEL (reference sequence). The CDR3 is CASSQLFAGGGNTIYF. DNA for the CDR3: TGTGCCAGCAGCCAACTCTTTGCGGGGGGTGGAAACACCATATATTTT.

The J gene is TRBJ1-3, the V gene TRBV7-6; TRBD1 is a possible D gene (5 bases). Germline assignment: CDR1 SGHVS and CDR2 FNYEAQ. With 2 bases removed from V and 1 base from J, the gap between germline ends came to 9 bases. The CDR3 is made up of 15 amino acids. CDR3 DNA sequence: TGTGCCAGCAGCTTAATCTCAGGGTCTGGAAACACCATATATTTT. This encodes CASSLISGSGNTIYF.